The next 32 T cell receptor beta chains were all read from a single sample in a study of T cell responses to AZD1222 COVID-19 vaccine. Here immunoSEQ multiplex PCR was the method, and the copy in TCRdb shows in-frame clones only, minus some. The sample shows about 150,000 clones, about 90% of them seen only once. The source material was peripheral blood, sampled on day 0 of AZD1222 vaccination. All receptors derive from an adult in good health.

The chain is built from TRBV11-2 and TRBJ2-1, with TRBD2 matching over 8 bases. The CDR3 covers 18 residues. CDR1 and CDR2 from the germline V gene are SGHAT and FQNNGV. J gave up 4 bases and V 5 bases, and 16 bases lay outside the gene matches. CDR3 amino acids: CASSHTLPILAGYNEQFF. In DNA, the CDR3 is TGTGCCAGCAGCCATACCCTCCCGATTTTAGCGGGATACAATGAGCAGTTCTTC.

The chain carries TRBV6-5 and TRBJ1-5; 8 positions match TRBD1. V gave up 6 bases and J gave up 6 bases; unmatched junction bases: 10. Germline CDR1 reads MNHEY; CDR2 reads SVGAGI. This CDR3 spans 15 amino acids. The DNA of the CDR3 is TGTGCCAGCAGGCGAGGACAGGGCTTCCTTCAGCCCCAGCATTTT. Its protein product is CASRRGQGFLQPQHF.

This chain uses TRBV18 with TRBJ1-4; D call uncertain. Germline CDR1 KGHSH, CDR2 LQKENI. V was trimmed by 6 bases and J by 5 bases, leaving 4 bases between them. This CDR3 has 11 amino acids. The CDR3 bases are TGTGCCAGCTCGCCAAATGAAAAACTGTTTTTT. Translated: CASSPNEKLFF.

The chain recombines TRBV13 with TRBJ1-5; D is ambiguous. The CDR3 is made up of 15 amino acids. V lost 0 bases and J lost 3, with 9 bases in between. CDR1 and CDR2 from the germline V gene are PRHDT and FYEKMQ (reference sequence). The CDR3 spells CASSLGPVLNQPQHF. The DNA for the CDR3 is TGTGCCAGCAGCTTAGGTCCAGTTCTCAATCAGCCCCAGCATTTT.

The rearrangement links TRBV9 to TRBJ1-2; D remains ambiguous. The V end was cut by 0 bases, the J end by 7 bases, with 28 bases between. This CDR3 comprises 19 residues. Looked up from germline, CDR1 is SGDLS and CDR2 is YYNGEE. The CDR3 is CASSVDALIEPTLRGGYTF. The CDR3 nucleotides are TGTGCCAGCAGCGTAGATGCCCTTATAGAACCGACCCTGCGCGGTGGCTACACCTTC.

The rearrangement links TRBV5-1 to TRBJ1-2, with D unresolved. Germline V lookup: CDR1 SGHRS, CDR2 YFSETQ. The CDR3 length is 15 residues. Trimming took 1 base from V and 3 from J, leaving 13 bases between them. As DNA, the CDR3 is TGCGCCAGCAGCTTGTTAGTCTCCGGGGACTATGGCTACACCTTC. As protein: CASSLLVSGDYGYTF.

The chain links TRBV5-5 to TRBJ1-4; 7 nucleotides line up with TRBD1. Trimming cost V 2 bases and J 10 bases; bases outside gene matches: 17. Germline V gene sequence: CDR1 SGHKS, CDR2 YYEKEE (reference sequence). The CDR3 runs 17 residues. In nucleotides, the CDR3 is TGTGCCAGCAGCTTCGACAGGGCCCTCGGTAATGTTGGAAAACTGTTTTTT. It specifies CASSFDRALGNVGKLFF.

The rearrangement links TRBV6-2 or TRBV6-3 to TRBJ2-1; 8 bases agree with TRBD1. CDR3 length: 14 residues. Germline V gives CDR1 MNHEY, CDR2 SVGEGT. Unmatched junction bases numbered 7, after V lost 5 bases and J lost 7 bases. The CDR3 sequence is CASSHTGGRNEQFF. The DNA for the CDR3 is TGTGCCAGCAGTCACACAGGGGGTAGGAATGAGCAGTTCTTC.

This clone is a singleton in its sample. This chain links TRBV28 with TRBJ2-1; 10 bases line up with TRBD1. V lost 6 bases and J lost 7; bases outside the gene matches: 9. In germline, CDR1 is MDHEN, CDR2 SYDVKM. There are 15 residues in the CDR3. Here the CDR3 reads CASSPSGTGENEQFF. CDR3 nucleotides: TGTGCCAGCAGCCCGTCGGGGACAGGGGAAAATGAGCAGTTCTTC.

V gene TRBV24-1 combines with J gene TRBJ2-5, with 11 bases aligning to TRBD1. The junction had 6 bases not matched to a gene; V was cut back by 3 bases and J by 4 bases. The CDR3 has 16 residues. Germline loops: CDR1 KGHDR, CDR2 SFDVKD. The CDR3, as DNA: TGTGCCACCAGTGATGCGGACAGGGGGCTGAGAGAGACCCAGTACTTC. It yields the protein CATSDADRGLRETQYF.

The chain joins TRBV7-9 to TRBJ1-4; 10 nucleotides line up with TRBD1. V lost 3 bases and J lost 13; bases outside the gene matches: 8. The germline V gene has CDR1 SEHNR and CDR2 FQNEAQ (reference sequence). This CDR3 region has 14 residues. The CDR3 region is CASSLTGGENGLFF. The CDR3 DNA reads as TGTGCCAGCAGCTTGACAGGGGGCGAAAATGGACTGTTTTTT.

CDR3 amino acids: CASSYSRGRATDTQYF. CDR3 DNA: TGTGCCAGCAGTTACTCCCGAGGTCGTGCCACAGATACGCAGTATTTT. The chain has TRBV28 and TRBJ2-3; D remains ambiguous. The CDR3 sequence is 16 residues long. Between the trimmed V and J ends, which lost 4 bases and 2 bases, there was a span of 16 bases. Germline values: CDR1 MDHEN, CDR2 SYDVKM. Based on the CDR3 plus reference TRBV28 and TRBJ2-3, the full variable domain is DVKVTQSSRYLVKRTGEKVFLECVQDMDHENMFWYRQDPGLGLRLIYFSYDVKMKEKGDIPEGYSVSREKKERFSLILESASTNQTSMYLCASSYSRGRATDTQYFGPGTRLTVL.

The chain couples TRBV28 to TRBJ1-2; TRBD1 agrees at 9 bases. V shed 3 bases, J shed 7 bases, and the junction held 9 bases outside the gene matches. The V gene's germline CDR1 is MDHEN and CDR2 SYDVKM. This CDR3 is 15 amino acids long. CDR3 DNA sequence: TGTGCCAGCAGTTTGGGTGGGACAGGGAATGGTGGCTACACCTTC. Its translation: CASSLGGTGNGGYTF.

Turning to this clone: Other DNA sequences in the same sample also yield this CDR3. J is TRBJ1-5 and V is TRBV30; D may be TRBD1 (6 bases). V lost 0 bases to trimming and J lost 4 bases, with 7 bases between them. In germline, CDR1 is GTSNPN, CDR2 SVGIG (reference sequence). This CDR3 is built from 13 residues. CDR3 loop: CAWSVGGNQPQHF. CDR3 DNA sequence: TGTGCCTGGAGTGTAGGGGGTAATCAGCCCCAGCATTTT.

This chain connects TRBV19 to TRBJ1-4, with D perhaps matching TRBD1 (6 bases). V lost 7 bases and J lost 5, with 8 bases in between. The CDR3 loop spans 12 amino acids. Germline values: CDR1 LNHDA, CDR2 SQIVND (reference sequence). The CDR3 sequence: CASKGGNEKLFF. Written as DNA, the CDR3 is TGTGCCAGTAAAGGGGGAAATGAAAAACTGTTTTTT.

The chain joins TRBV6-5 to TRBJ2-1, with D perhaps matching TRBD1 (6 bases). V was cut by 0 bases and J by 7 bases, with 16 bases left in between. The CDR3 spans 16 residues. Germline-derived CDR1 and CDR2 are MNHEY and SVGAGI. DNA of the CDR3: TGTGCCAGCAGTTACTCGAGGGGGAAGAGGGGGAATGAGCAGTTCTTC. Its protein product is CASSYSRGKRGNEQFF.

V and J are TRBV30 and TRBJ2-1, with TRBD2 identical over 8 bases. Germline V gene lookup returns CDR1 GTSNPN and CDR2 SVGIG (reference sequence). The CDR3 spans 13 residues. The J segment lost 6 bases and the V segment lost 8 bases, leaving 9 bases of the junction unmatched. As DNA, the CDR3 is TGTGCCGCCGGACTAGCCACCGTCAATGAGCAGTTCTTC. Protein: CAAGLATVNEQFF.

V is TRBV21-1 and J is TRBJ1-2; TRBD1, the table's D call, lacks a check against the DNA. TRBV21-1 is assigned pseudogene status. The CDR3 has 18 amino acids. CDR3 bases: TGTGCCAGCAGCAAAAGTGGGACAGGGGGGCCTCCTAACTATGGCTACACCTTC. It codes for CASSKSGTGGPPNYGYTF.

CDR3 nucleotides: TGTGCCAGCAGTAGCTCCGGGGAGCTGTTTTTT. This sequence encodes CASSSSGELFF. V is TRBV28 and J is TRBJ2-2; D call uncertain. With 5 bases removed from V and 6 bases from J, the gap between germline ends came to 4 bases. This CDR3 spans 11 amino acids. CDR1 is MDHEN and CDR2 is SYDVKM in the germline V gene.

The rearrangement joins TRBV28 to TRBJ2-5, with 9 bases identical to TRBD2. The junction had 11 bases not matched to a gene; V was cut back by 5 bases and J by 7 bases. Germline values: CDR1 MDHEN, CDR2 SYDVKM. This CDR3 has 15 residues. The CDR3 is CASSPPGGRDPTQYF. The DNA of the CDR3 is TGTGCCAGCAGTCCTCCTGGCGGGAGGGATCCGACCCAGTACTTC.

This chain links TRBV28 with TRBJ2-7; TRBD2 matches 16 bases. Germline V gene sequence: CDR1 MDHEN, CDR2 SYDVKM. The ends lost 7 bases at V and 0 bases at J; junction bases unmatched: 15. The CDR3 consists of 20 residues. The CDR3 protein is CASIATRGTSGRDRSYEQYF. The CDR3 region has the DNA TGTGCCAGCATCGCCACTCGCGGGACTAGCGGGAGGGATCGCTCCTACGAGCAGTACTTC.

A word on this clone: Other DNA sequences in the sample encode the same CDR3. This chain joins TRBV28 and TRBJ1-2; D is uncertain. The V end lost 6 bases, the J end lost 3 bases, and 8 bases lay between the germline ends. The CDR3 runs 12 residues. CDR1 is MDHEN, CDR2 SYDVKM, per germline. Here the CDR3 reads CASSPGDYGYTF. CDR3 nucleotides: TGTGCCAGCAGCCCAGGTGACTATGGCTACACCTTC.

V and J are TRBV19 and TRBJ2-2, with 10 bases identical to TRBD2. CDR1 LNHDA and CDR2 SQIVND come from the germline V gene (reference sequence). V dropped 3 bases and J dropped 7; count of bases not matched to a gene: 26. The CDR3 contains 22 residues. CDR3 coding DNA: TGTGCCAGTAGTATCGGCTTGAACCTGGCTGGGGCTAGCGGGAGCGGTCACGGGGAGCTGTTTTTT. Residues: CASSIGLNLAGASGSGHGELFF.

This chain joins TRBV6-2 or TRBV6-3 and TRBJ2-1, with a weak D call TRBD2 (5 bases). CDR1 is MNHEY and CDR2 is SVGEGT in the germline V gene. V lost 5 bases and J 0 bases, leaving 14 bases between the germline ends. The CDR3 totals 16 residues. This CDR3 is CASSRPGIHSYNEQFF. The CDR3 nucleotides read TGTGCCAGCAGTCGACCCGGGATTCACTCCTACAATGAGCAGTTCTTC.

The chain couples TRBV11-2 to TRBJ2-2; D is ambiguous. Trimming removed 3 bases at V and 6 bases at J, with 14 bases between. The germline V gene encodes CDR1 SGHAT and CDR2 FQNNGV. The CDR3 covers 15 residues. The CDR3 DNA reads TGTGCCAGCAGCTTCCGGGCCCAGCGTCCCGGGGAGCTGTTTTTT. Translating it yields CASSFRAQRPGELFF.

The CDR3 nucleotides read TGTGCCAGCAAGGGTCAAGAGACCCAGTACTTC. Residues: CASKGQETQYF. This rearrangement joins TRBV7-9 to TRBJ2-5; D is uncertain. Germline V lookup: CDR1 SEHNR, CDR2 FQNEAQ (reference sequence). This CDR3 has 11 residues. V lost 7 bases and J 2 bases, leaving 5 bases between the germline ends.

The chain recombines TRBV11-2 with TRBJ2-4; 8 bases are shared with TRBD1. The trim removed 4 bases at V and 1 base at J, leaving 15 bases unmatched. Germline-derived CDR1 and CDR2 are SGHAT and FQNNGV. This CDR3 is 19 amino acids long. CDR3 in amino acids: CASSSDRGLPTRAKNIQYF. CDR3 in DNA: TGTGCCAGCAGCTCCGACAGGGGCCTACCAACAAGGGCCAAAAACATTCAGTACTTC. The variable domain in full, with the rest retrieved from reference TRBV11-2 and TRBJ2-4, is EAGVAQSPRYKIIEKRQSVAFWCNPISGHATLYWYQQILGQGPKLLIQFQNNGVVDDSQLPKDRFSAERLKGVDSTLKIQPAKLEDSAVYLCASSSDRGLPTRAKNIQYFGAGTRLSVL.

The chain is built from TRBV6-1 and TRBJ2-3; 8 bases agree with TRBD2. The V gene's germline CDR1 is MNHNS and CDR2 SASEGT. The CDR3 contains 16 residues. V lost 2 bases and J lost 4; bases outside the gene matches: 8. The CDR3 DNA sequence: TGTGCCAGCAGTGAATGGGGAACTAGCGGCTCAGATACGCAGTATTTT. Translated, it gives CASSEWGTSGSDTQYF.

This clone came up once. The chain links TRBV5-5 to TRBJ1-4; possibly TRBD1 for D (5 bases). CDR3 length: 14 residues. Germline V CDR1 and CDR2: SGHKS, YYEKEE (reference sequence). Trimming left V 5 bases short and J 4 bases short, with 12 bases between. The CDR3 nucleotides are TGTGCCAGCAGTCGGACATACTTTAATGAAAAACTGTTTTTT. It yields the protein CASSRTYFNEKLFF.

The chain joins TRBV19 to TRBJ1-1; D is unclear. CDR3 length equals 13 residues. Germline V gene data show CDR1 as LNHDA and CDR2 as SQIVND (reference sequence). V gave up 2 bases and J gave up 0 bases, with 4 bases separating them. The CDR3 loop reads CASSIQLNTEAFF. The CDR3 nucleotides are TGTGCCAGTAGTATACAGCTGAACACTGAAGCTTTCTTT.

The rearrangement uses TRBV6-2 or TRBV6-3 and TRBJ2-2; weak D call: TRBD2 (6 bases). The CDR3 totals 16 residues. Germline V gives CDR1 MNHEY, CDR2 SVGEGT. V gave up 2 bases and J gave up 2 bases, with 12 bases separating them. CDR3 nucleotide sequence: TGTGCCAGCAGTTACCAGCGCGCGGGAAACACCGGGGAGCTGTTTTTT. Translation gives CASSYQRAGNTGELFF.

A few counts support this clone. This chain joins TRBV19 and TRBJ2-3; weak D call: TRBD1 (6 bases). Trimming removed 6 bases from V and 0 bases from J, with 10 bases in between. CDR1 and CDR2 from the germline V gene are LNHDA and SQIVND (reference sequence). The CDR3 sequence is 14 residues long. Here the CDR3 DNA reads TGTGCCAGTAGATCGACAGGAAGCACAGATACGCAGTATTTT. Encoded protein: CASRSTGSTDTQYF.